This entry concerns a single T cell receptor beta chain. The antigen is unknown. CDR1 and CDR2 (germline): SNHLY, FYNNEI. V lost 3 bases to trimming and J lost 7 bases; unmatched junction nucleotides: 5. This CDR3 has 13 amino acids. Only in-frame clones appear in the TCRdb table, and some are missing; sequencing was by immunoSEQ multiplex PCR. The sample lists 500,000 to 550,000 clones, 90% to 96% occurring once. The data were taken from a study of shared clonotypes between healthy human individuals. On the study more broadly: Those who served as donors were a couple of women and a few men between the ages of 18 and 49. The plates for each donor numbered three CD4 naive, three CD4 memory, two CD8 naive and one CD8 memory.

Study-wide results and limits: Investigators collected only blood, and repertoires in tissues likely differ. Having only a few donors restricted how much genetic and exposure-history diversity was captured.

Specimen: naive CD4+ T cells sorted from blood. The subset: CD45RA+ positively selected. This TCR was recovered from a woman in her thirties in good health. V and J are TRBV2 and TRBJ2-5, with 7 bases that match TRBD1. CDR3 protein: CASSDRHRGTQYF. The DNA of the CDR3 is TGTGCCAGCAGTGATCGGCACAGGGGGACCCAGTACTTC.